These T cell receptor beta chains were read from a single sample in a study of T cells in Graves' hyperthyroidism and ophthalmopathy. TCRdb re-called the multiplex PCR reads through MiXCR, storing one row per CDR3 protein. Of roughly 700,000 distinct CDR3 sequences in the sample, roughly 15% were seen once. Sequenced sample: blood. The receptors derive from a woman aged 18-29 years with Graves' hyperthyroidism. Each CDR3 is given without its conserved first and last residue. A D gene is named only where the DNA matches it firmly. Not every row has a clone size; where given, it reads once, few, many or a size class.

clone_size: NA; d_call: NA; v_call: TRBV19; cdr3_aa: ASSMGNQETQY
clone_size: NA; d_call: TRBD1; v_call: TRBV27; cdr3_aa: ASRWGQGTRKTQY
clone_size: few; d_call: NA; v_call: TRBV27; cdr3_aa: ASSLSTIAKNIQY
clone_size: NA; d_call: TRBD1; v_call: TRBV7-3; cdr3_aa: ASSALTGATNEKLF
clone_size: many; d_call: NA; v_call: TRBV4-1; cdr3_aa: ASSPGAQSSYEQY
clone_size: few; d_call: NA; v_call: TRBV7-9; cdr3_aa: ASSLAWRDNEQF
clone_size: NA; d_call: NA; v_call: TRBV7-9; cdr3_aa: ASSLAVGRNNEQF
clone_size: few; d_call: NA; v_call: TRBV3-1; cdr3_aa: ASSQGWSQETQY
clone_size: many; d_call: TRBD1; v_call: TRBV12-3/TRBV12-4; cdr3_aa: ASTLGTDQPQH
clone_size: many; d_call: TRBD1; v_call: TRBV20-1; cdr3_aa: SARDSGGMEKLF